This TCR beta chain was sequenced during a study of blood T cell repertoires in COVID-19. Study context: Material from acute and convalescent COVID-19 was sourced from the United States, Italy and Spain. Nucleic acid was either cDNA or gDNA, and it came from T cells, B-cell-depleted T cells, or PBMCs.

Per the germline V gene, CDR1 is GTSNPN and CDR2 is SVGIG (reference sequence). This CDR3 comprises 12 residues. The V end was cut by 8 bases, the J end by 4 bases, with 14 bases between. Original analysis: For nucleated cells, counts were estimated from reference gene primer amplification. The method was immunoSEQ multiplex PCR; TCRdb's version includes in-frame clones alone and lacks a portion of them. Clone size and the V and J calls come from that table; the DNA yielded D and trimming. The sample lists about 330,000 clones, approximately 85% occurring once. The sequence derives from a woman between 50 and 59 years old with acute or convalescent COVID-19. Sequences were obtained from peripheral blood. The V and J genes are TRBV30 and TRBJ1-2; D unresolved. The DNA of the CDR3 is TGTGCCGGAGGGAGAGGAGGCTATGGCTACACCTTC. The encoded protein is CAGGRGGYGYTF.